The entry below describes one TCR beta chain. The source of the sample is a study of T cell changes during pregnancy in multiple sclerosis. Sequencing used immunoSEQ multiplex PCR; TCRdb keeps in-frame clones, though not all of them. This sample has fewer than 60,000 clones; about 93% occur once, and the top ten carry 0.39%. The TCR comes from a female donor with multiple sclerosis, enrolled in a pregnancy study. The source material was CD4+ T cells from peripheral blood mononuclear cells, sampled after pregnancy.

CDR3 DNA: TGTGCCAGCTCACCGTTGTCGGGAGTGGGGTCCTACGAGCAGTACTTC. Residues: CASSPLSGVGSYEQYF. The rearrangement links TRBV18 to TRBJ2-7, with a possible D match to TRBD2 (6 bases). The CDR3 spans 16 residues. Germline CDR1 reads KGHSH; CDR2 reads LQKENI. Trimming took off 3 bases at V and 1 base at J, with 16 bases between the two ends.